The sample holds one count of the clone carrying this T cell receptor (beta chain). The antigen is not known. This entry is derived from a study of OX40 agonist ivuxolimab in advanced cancers. In the study overall: At doses from 0.01 to 10 mg/kg, patients were given intravenous ivuxolimab every 2 weeks. The study's findings and limits: Low normalized clonal expansion also occurred in some nonresponding patients.

V lost 0 bases to trimming and J lost 4 bases; unmatched junction nucleotides: 8. The germline V gene encodes CDR1 SGHRS and CDR2 YFSETQ. This CDR3 region has 17 residues. The table came from immunoSEQ multiplex PCR; TCRdb's copy has only in-frame clones and leaves some out. The sample contains 75,000 to 90,000 clones, roughly nine tenths of which appear only once. The sequencing used CD4+ or CD8+ T cells sorted from blood, collected in a trial of the OX40 agonist ivuxolimab. This chain uses TRBV5-1 with TRBJ2-7; 12 positions match TRBD1. This TCR came from an adult with an advanced solid tumor such as melanoma, head and neck, liver or kidney cancer. The DNA for the CDR3 is TGCGCCAGCAGCTTGGGCCCACCGGGACAGGGGGCGTACGAGCAGTACTTC. Amino acids: CASSLGPPGQGAYEQYF.